This T cell receptor (beta chain) originates from a study of OX40 agonist ivuxolimab in advanced cancers. The overall study: Three patients responded partially, comprising one with hepatocellular carcinoma and two with cutaneous melanoma.

V shed 3 bases and J shed 6 bases, with 2 bases lying between them. CDR3 length equals 11 residues. Germline lookup yields CDR1 MDHEN and CDR2 SYDVKM. Clones were sequenced by immunoSEQ multiplex PCR, and TCRdb holds only the in-frame ones, with some missing. The sample yields 60,000 to 70,000 clones, about 90% seen once. This clonotype originated in an adult with an advanced solid tumor such as melanoma, head and neck, liver or kidney cancer. The starting material was CD4+ or CD8+ T cells sorted from blood, obtained in a trial of the OX40 agonist ivuxolimab. The V call is TRBV28, the J call TRBJ1-4; D unclear. CDR3 DNA: TGTGCCAGCAGTTTTGATGAAAAACTGTTTTTT. It encodes CASSFDEKLFF. The full variable domain, rest sourced from reference TRBV28 and TRBJ1-4, is DVKVTQSSRYLVKRTGEKVFLECVQDMDHENMFWYRQDPGLGLRLIYFSYDVKMKEKGDIPEGYSVSREKKERFSLILESASTNQTSMYLCASSFDEKLFFGSGTQLSVL.